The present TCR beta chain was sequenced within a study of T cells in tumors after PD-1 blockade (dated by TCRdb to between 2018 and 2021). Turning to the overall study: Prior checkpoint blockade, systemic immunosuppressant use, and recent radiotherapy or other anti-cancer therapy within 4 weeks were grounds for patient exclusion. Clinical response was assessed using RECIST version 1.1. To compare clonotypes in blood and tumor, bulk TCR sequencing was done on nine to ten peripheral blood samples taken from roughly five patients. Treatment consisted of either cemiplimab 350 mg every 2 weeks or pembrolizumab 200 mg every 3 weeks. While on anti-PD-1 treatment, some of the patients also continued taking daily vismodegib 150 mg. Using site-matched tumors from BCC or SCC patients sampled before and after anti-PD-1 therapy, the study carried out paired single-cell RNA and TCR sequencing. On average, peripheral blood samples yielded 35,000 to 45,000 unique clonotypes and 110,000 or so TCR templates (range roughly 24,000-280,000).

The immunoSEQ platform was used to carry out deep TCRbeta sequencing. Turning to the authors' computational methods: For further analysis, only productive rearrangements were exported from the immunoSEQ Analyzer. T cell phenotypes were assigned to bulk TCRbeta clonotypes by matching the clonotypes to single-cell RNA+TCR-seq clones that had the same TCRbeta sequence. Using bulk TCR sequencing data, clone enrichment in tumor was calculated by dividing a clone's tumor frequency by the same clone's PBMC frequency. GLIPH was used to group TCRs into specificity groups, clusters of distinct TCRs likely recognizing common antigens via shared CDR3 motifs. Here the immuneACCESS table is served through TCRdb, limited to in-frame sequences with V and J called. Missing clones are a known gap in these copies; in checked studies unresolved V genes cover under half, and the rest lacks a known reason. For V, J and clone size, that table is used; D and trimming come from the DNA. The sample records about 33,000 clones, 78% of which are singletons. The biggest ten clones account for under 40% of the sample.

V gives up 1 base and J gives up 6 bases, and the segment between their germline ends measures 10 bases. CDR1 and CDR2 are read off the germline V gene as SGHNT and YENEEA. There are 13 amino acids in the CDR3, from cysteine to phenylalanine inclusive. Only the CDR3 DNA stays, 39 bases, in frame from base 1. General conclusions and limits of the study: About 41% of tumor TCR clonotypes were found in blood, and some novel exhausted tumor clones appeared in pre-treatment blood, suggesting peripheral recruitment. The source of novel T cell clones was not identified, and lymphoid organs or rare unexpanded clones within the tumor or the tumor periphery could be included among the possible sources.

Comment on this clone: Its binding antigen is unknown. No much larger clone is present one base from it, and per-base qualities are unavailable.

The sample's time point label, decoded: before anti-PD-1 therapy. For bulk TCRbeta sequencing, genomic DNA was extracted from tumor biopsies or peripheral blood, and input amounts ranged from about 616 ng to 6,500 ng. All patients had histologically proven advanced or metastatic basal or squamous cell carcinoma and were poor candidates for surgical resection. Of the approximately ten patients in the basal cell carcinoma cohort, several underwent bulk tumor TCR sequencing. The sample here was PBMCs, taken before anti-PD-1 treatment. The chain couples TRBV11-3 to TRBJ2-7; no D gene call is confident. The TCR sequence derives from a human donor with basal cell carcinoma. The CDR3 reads CASSLAVRSEQYF. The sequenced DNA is TGTGCCAGCAGCTTAGCTGTCCGCTCCGAGCAGTACTTC.